What follows describes a single T cell receptor beta chain. What it binds is unknown. The sample is drawn from a study of shared clonotypes between healthy human individuals. Study-level findings and limits: Clonotypes not shared had lower generation probabilities than those common to all four donors.

The ends lost 4 bases at V and 8 bases at J; junction bases unmatched: 6. The CDR3 contains 13 residues. Germline CDR1 is SGHNT and CDR2 is YYREEE (reference sequence). TCRdb's copy holds only in-frame clones and misses some; the assay was immunoSEQ multiplex PCR. The table shows roughly 2.1 million clones, with about 93% occurring only once. Naivety among CD8 cells was defined by CD45RO negativity and positive CCR7 selection, thereby excluding terminally differentiated effector memory CD45RA+ cells. Specimen: naive CD8+ T cells from PBMCs. The rearrangement joins TRBV5-4 to TRBJ2-1; 7 positions agree with TRBD2. This clonotype was sampled from a young man in good health. Some clones in this sample may be carry-over from other donors' samples. The CDR3 reads CASSRREVDEQFF. CDR3 nucleotides: TGTGCCAGCAGCCGTCGGGAGGTGGATGAGCAGTTCTTC.